This T cell receptor (beta chain) stems from a study of blood T cells in healthy people across ages. The CDR3 is 15 amino acids. Germline CDR1 ENHRY, CDR2 SYGVKD. The V gene end was trimmed by 11 bases and the J gene end by 1 base; junction bases not matched to a gene: 9. There are many counts of this clonotype. The antigen is undetermined. Whole-study findings and limits: Age showed a roughly linear inverse relationship with TCR beta diversity per million T cells. Both higher diversity and more naive CD4+ cells marked long-lived donors when set against aged donors.

Total RNA extracted from each sample amounted to at least 6 micrograms. Primers used in a second PCR of roughly 6 to 11 cycles were a sample-barcoded 5' primer and a J-beta primer mix. MiXCR, applied by TCRdb to the 5' RACE reads, yields one record per CDR3 protein. The data contain fewer than 800,000 distinct CDR3 sequences, roughly 30% of them singletons. Sequencing was carried out using blood. The receptor comes from a woman of 80 years or more in good health. The chain uses TRBV10-3 and TRBJ1-2; TRBD1 matches at 11 bases. CDR3 sequence: CAATPGQGGNYGYTF. The CDR3 nucleotides read TGTGCCGCAACACCGGGACAGGGGGGTAACTATGGCTACACCTTC.